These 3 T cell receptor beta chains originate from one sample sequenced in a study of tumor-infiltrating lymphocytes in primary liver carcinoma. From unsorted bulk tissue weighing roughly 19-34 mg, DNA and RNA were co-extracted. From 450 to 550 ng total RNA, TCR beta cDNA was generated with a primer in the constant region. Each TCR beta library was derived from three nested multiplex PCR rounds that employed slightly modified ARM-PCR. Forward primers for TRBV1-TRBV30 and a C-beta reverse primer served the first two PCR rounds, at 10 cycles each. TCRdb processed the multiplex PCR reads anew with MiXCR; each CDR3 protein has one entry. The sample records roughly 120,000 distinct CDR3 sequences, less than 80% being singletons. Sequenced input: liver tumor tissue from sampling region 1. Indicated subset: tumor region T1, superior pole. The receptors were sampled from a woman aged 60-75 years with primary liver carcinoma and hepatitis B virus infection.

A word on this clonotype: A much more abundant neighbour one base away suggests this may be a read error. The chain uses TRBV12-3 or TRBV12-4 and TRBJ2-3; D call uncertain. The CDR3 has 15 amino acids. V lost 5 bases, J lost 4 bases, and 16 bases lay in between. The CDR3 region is CASSHSLLTADTQYF. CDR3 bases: TGTGCCAGCAGTCACTCGCTCCTGACTGCAGATACGCAGTATTTT.

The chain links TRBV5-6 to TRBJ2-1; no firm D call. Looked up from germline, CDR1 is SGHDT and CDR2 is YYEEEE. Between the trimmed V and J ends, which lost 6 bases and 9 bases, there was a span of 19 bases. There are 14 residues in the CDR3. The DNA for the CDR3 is TGTGCCAGCACCATTCCGGCCCCGGCCGGTGAGCAGTTCTTC. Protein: CASTIPAPAGEQFF. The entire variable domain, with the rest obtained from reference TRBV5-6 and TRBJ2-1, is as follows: DAGVTQSPTHLIKTRGQQVTLRCSPKSGHDTVSWYQQALGQGPQFIFQYYEEEERQRGNFPDRFSGHQFPNYSSELNVNALLLGDSALYLCASTIPAPAGEQFFGPGTRLTVL.

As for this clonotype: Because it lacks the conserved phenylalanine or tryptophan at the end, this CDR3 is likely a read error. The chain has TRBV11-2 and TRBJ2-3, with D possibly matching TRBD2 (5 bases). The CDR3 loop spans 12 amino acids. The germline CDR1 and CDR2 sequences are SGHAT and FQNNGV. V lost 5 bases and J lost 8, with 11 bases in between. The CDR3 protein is CASSHWAGTQYS. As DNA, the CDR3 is TGTGCCAGCAGCCACTGGGCGGGTACGCAGTATTCT.